Following are 8 T cell receptor beta chains from one sample sequenced in a study of T cell changes during pregnancy in multiple sclerosis. Profiling relied on immunoSEQ multiplex PCR, and the TCRdb table lists in-frame clones only, not all of them. The sample includes approximately 44,000 clones, under 95% of them seen just once. This sample comprised CD4+ T cells from peripheral blood mononuclear cells, obtained in the third trimester of pregnancy. The receptor set was obtained from a female donor with multiple sclerosis, enrolled in a pregnancy study.

The chain couples TRBV12-2 to TRBJ2-1; the D call TRBD2 from the table was never checked on the DNA. TRBV12-2 is a listed pseudogene. This CDR3 has 17 residues. For the CDR3, the DNA is TGTGCAAGTCGCTTAGGGGTAGCGGGATTCTCCTACAATGAGCAGTTCTTC. It yields the protein CASRLGVAGFSYNEQFF.

As DNA, the CDR3 is TGTGCCAGTAGTATAGAGGCGACTAGCGGGAGTGAGCAGTACTTC. Amino acids: CASSIEATSGSEQYF. The gene calls are TRBV19 and TRBJ2-7; 12 positions match TRBD2. Germline values: CDR1 LNHDA, CDR2 SQIVND (reference sequence). Unmatched junction bases numbered 4, after V lost 0 bases and J lost 7 bases. This CDR3 spans 15 amino acids.

This clone was picked up one time. The CDR3 region has the DNA TGTGCCAGCAGCTTAGACCCTAGCGGGATTAGCTCCTACAATGAGCAGTTCTTC. This gives the protein CASSLDPSGISSYNEQFF. The rearrangement links TRBV9 to TRBJ2-1; TRBD2 matches 9 bases. After removal of 4 bases from V and 0 bases from J, the junction contained 11 bases not matched to a gene. The germline V gene has CDR1 SGDLS and CDR2 YYNGEE. The CDR3 runs 18 residues. Full variable domain (missing parts from reference TRBV9 and TRBJ2-1): DSGVTQTPKHLITATGQRVTLRCSPRSGDLSVYWYQQSLDQGLQFLIQYYNGEERAKGNILERFSAQQFPDLHSELNLSSLELGDSALYFCASSLDPSGISSYNEQFFGPGTRLTVL.

V and J are TRBV29-1 and TRBJ2-7; TRBD2 is a possible D gene (6 bases). V was shortened by 4 bases and J by 6 bases, with 16 bases between the two germline ends. CDR3 size: 13 residues. Per germline, CDR1 SQVTM and CDR2 ANQGSEA. CDR3 bases: TGCAGCGTTGGGTCCGGGACGGGACTCGAGCAGTACTTC. This codes for CSVGSGTGLEQYF.

V is TRBV29-1 and J is TRBJ2-1, with 7 bases that match TRBD2. The CDR3 loop spans 14 amino acids. CDR1 is SQVTM and CDR2 is ANQGSEA in the germline V gene. The ends lost 5 bases at V and 0 bases at J; junction bases unmatched: 4. In DNA form, the CDR3 reads TGCAGCGTTCTGACTAGCATCTCCTACAATGAGCAGTTCTTC. This gives the protein CSVLTSISYNEQFF.

The chain combines TRBV7-9 with TRBJ2-6; perhaps TRBD2 as D (5 bases). The V end lost 5 bases, the J end lost 4 bases, and 12 bases lay between the germline ends. Germline V gene lookup returns CDR1 SEHNR and CDR2 FQNEAQ (reference sequence). The CDR3 has 15 residues. CDR3 DNA: TGTGCCAGCAGCCGCGCGGGCCTGGGGGCCAACGTCCTGACTTTC. The encoded protein is CASSRAGLGANVLTF.

V gene TRBV6-5 combines with J gene TRBJ1-1; the match to TRBD1 covers 7 bases. This CDR3 comprises 14 residues. V lost 7 bases and J lost 1; bases outside the gene matches: 6. Germline loops: CDR1 MNHEY, CDR2 SVGAGI. CDR3: CASTSRTGNTEAFF. The DNA for the CDR3 is TGTGCCAGCACGTCAAGGACAGGGAACACTGAAGCTTTCTTT.

The chain links TRBV30 to TRBJ1-1; weak D call: TRBD1 (6 bases). The CDR3 has 15 residues. V lost 3 bases to trimming and J lost 1 base, with 15 bases between them. CDR1 is GTSNPN and CDR2 is SVGIG in the germline V gene (reference sequence). CDR3: CAWSGQILTNTEAFF. The CDR3 bases are TGTGCCTGGAGCGGACAGATACTGACGAACACTGAAGCTTTCTTT.